This T cell receptor beta chain was sequenced during a study of blood T cell repertoires in COVID-19. Study information: The analysed material was cDNA or gDNA that came from T cells, B-cell-depleted T cells, or PBMCs.

V lost 0 bases and J 5 bases, leaving 13 bases between the germline ends. This CDR3 comprises 15 residues. CDR1 is LNHDA and CDR2 is SQIVND in the germline V gene (reference sequence). The authors' processing: Reference gene primer amplification yielded estimated nucleated cell counts. Repertoires were generated with immunoSEQ multiplex PCR, while TCRdb's copy carries only in-frame clones and drops some. For V, J and clone size, that table is used; D and trimming come from the DNA. In the table there are 150,000 or so clones, 82% of which are singletons. This clone was detected only a few times. This clonotype was sampled from a woman between 65 and 79 years old with acute or convalescent COVID-19. Sequencing was performed on peripheral blood. The rearrangement uses TRBV19 and TRBJ1-1; D remains ambiguous. CDR3 protein: CASSIDPSSRTEAFF. CDR3 sequence (DNA): TGTGCCAGTAGTATAGATCCGTCTTCTCGGACTGAAGCTTTCTTT.